A selection of T cell receptor beta chains follows, all from one sample in a study of blood T cell repertoires in COVID-19. Using immunoSEQ multiplex PCR, the repertoire was profiled, and TCRdb retains in-frame clones only, with some absent. Of around 160,000 clones in the sample, 81% were seen once. The sample taken for sequencing was peripheral blood. These receptors were obtained from a human donor with acute or convalescent COVID-19. The donor label of this sample is uncertain. The CDR3 runs from the conserved cysteine through the conserved F or W. A D gene is named only where the DNA matches it firmly. Not every row has a clone size; where given, it reads once, few, many or a size class.

TRBV7-9,-,TRBJ1-4,once,CASTTGPGNEKLFF,TGTGCCAGCACCACCGGGCCAGGGAATGAAAAACTGTTTTTT
TRBV12-5,-,TRBJ1-5,-,CASGYTLQPQHF,TGTGCTAGTGGTTACACCTTACAGCCCCAGCATTTT
TRBV20-1,-,TRBJ1-1,once,CSASPGTEAFF,TGCAGTGCCTCCCCGGGCACTGAAGCTTTCTTT
TRBV14,-,TRBJ1-6,-,CASSSHPGSPLHF,TGTGCCAGCAGCTCTCACCCAGGTTCACCCCTCCACTTT
TRBV28,-,TRBJ1-6,few,CASTLSGNSPLHF,TGTGCCAGCACCCTATCGGGTAATTCACCCCTCCACTTT
TRBV5-6,-,TRBJ1-2,-,CASSLEAGLGHGYTF,TGTGCCAGCAGCTTGGAAGCGGGACTGGGGCATGGCTACACCTTC
TRBV5-1,-,TRBJ1-3,few,CASSRTDSRGTGNTIYF,TGCGCCAGCAGCCGGACCGACTCAAGGGGAACTGGAAACACCATATATTTT
TRBV7-9,TRBD1,TRBJ1-1,-,CASSLQGAGDTEAFF,TGTGCCAGCAGCTTACAGGGGGCAGGGGACACTGAAGCTTTCTTT
TRBV25-1,-,TRBJ1-6,-,CASKNTGRGSPLHF,TGTGCCAGCAAAAACACAGGGAGGGGGTCACCCCTCCACTTT
TRBV2,TRBD1,TRBJ1-6,-,CASRGFGTDNSPLHF,TGTGCCAGCAGGGGTTTCGGGACAGATAATTCACCCCTCCACTTT
TRBV5-1,TRBD2,TRBJ2-2,once,CASSPRPSGGTGELFF,TGCGCCAGCAGCCCTAGGCCTAGCGGGGGGACCGGGGAGCTGTTTTTT
TRBV27,-,TRBJ1-6,-,CASSLYGAIYNSPLHF,TGTGCCAGCAGTTTATATGGGGCAATTTATAATTCACCCCTCCACTTT
TRBV10-3,-,TRBJ2-1,-,CAISESILRYNEQFF,TGTGCCATCAGTGAGTCAATCCTGCGGTACAATGAGCAGTTCTTC
TRBV19,-,TRBJ1-2,few,CASSIYSTGTDGYTF,TGTGCCAGTAGTATATATTCGACAGGCACTGATGGCTACACCTTC
TRBV19,-,TRBJ1-1,-,CASRLEGWTEAFF,TGTGCCAGCCGATTGGAGGGTTGGACTGAAGCTTTCTTT
TRBV9,TRBD2,TRBJ2-3,once,CASSVGLAGGTDTQYF,TGTGCCAGCAGCGTAGGACTAGCGGGGGGGACAGATACGCAGTATTTT
TRBV6-2/TRBV6-3,TRBD1,TRBJ1-2,-,CASSYNLDRGYTF,TGTGCCAGCAGTTACAACTTGGACAGGGGCTACACCTTC
TRBV19,-,TRBJ1-6,-,CASSLDGLRSPLHF,TGTGCCAGTAGTTTGGACGGACTTCGGTCACCCCTCCACTTT
TRBV6-1,-,TRBJ1-1,once,CASSEVLIFF,TGTGCCAGCAGTGAAGTCCTAATTTTCTTT
TRBV5-4,-,TRBJ2-3,-,CASSLNAVFTDTQYF,TGTGCCAGCAGCTTGAACGCGGTCTTCACAGATACGCAGTATTTT
TRBV7-2,-,TRBJ2-3,-,CASSYGPDTQYF,TGTGCCAGCAGCTATGGGCCAGATACGCAGTATTTT
TRBV6-5,-,TRBJ1-1,-,CASTPLPAEAFF,TGTGCCAGCACCCCCTTGCCGGCTGAAGCTTTCTTT
TRBV4-1,-,TRBJ2-7,-,CASNQGRGSDYEQYF,TGCGCCAGCAACCAAGGAAGGGGTTCGGACTACGAGCAGTACTTC
TRBV6-5,TRBD1,TRBJ1-1,-,CASSYEGTGSEAFF,TGTGCCAGCAGTTACGAGGGGACAGGGTCTGAAGCTTTCTTT
TRBV7-2,-,TRBJ1-1,-,CASRSQGMNTEAFF,TGTGCCAGCAGGTCCCAGGGGATGAACACTGAAGCTTTCTTT
TRBV18,-,TRBJ1-2,-,CASSESTFYGYTF,TGTGCCAGCTCAGAGAGTACCTTCTATGGCTACACCTTC
TRBV11-3,TRBD1,TRBJ2-1,-,CASSFGTGGREQFF,TGTGCCAGCAGCTTCGGGACAGGGGGCCGTGAGCAGTTCTTC
TRBV24-1,TRBD2,TRBJ2-1,-,CATRSAGGQNNEQFF,TGTGCCACCAGGTCAGCGGGGGGCCAGAACAATGAGCAGTTCTTC
TRBV30,TRBD1,TRBJ2-2,few,CAWSSRGWIDTGELFF,TGTGCCTGGAGTTCCAGGGGGTGGATCGACACCGGGGAGCTGTTTTTT
TRBV6-5,TRBD1,TRBJ2-7,once,CASRRYRDSSYEQYF,TGTGCCAGCAGACGCTACCGGGACAGTTCCTACGAGCAGTACTTC
TRBV5-4,-,TRBJ2-2,-,CASSLYRGNTGGELFF,TGTGCCAGCAGCTTGTACCGCGGGAACACTGGGGGGGAGCTGTTTTTT
TRBV15,-,TRBJ1-6,-,CATGGLNSSPLHF,TGTGCCACCGGCGGGCTGAACAGCTCACCCCTCCACTTT
TRBV29-1,-,TRBJ1-1,-,CSVPSRQSNTEAFF,TGCAGCGTGCCTTCGAGACAGTCGAACACTGAAGCTTTCTTT
TRBV6-6,-,TRBJ1-6,many,CASSFDTRNSPLHF,TGTGCCAGCAGCTTTGACACCCGTAATTCACCCCTCCACTTT
TRBV19,TRBD1,TRBJ1-2,-,CASNSGTGYYGYTF,TGTGCCAGTAATTCCGGGACAGGGTACTATGGCTACACCTTC
TRBV3-1/TRBV3-2,-,TRBJ1-1,-,CASSGDNAEAFF,TGTGCCAGCAGCGGGGACAATGCTGAAGCTTTCTTT
TRBV5-1,TRBD1,TRBJ2-3,-,CASSLGPGGSDTQYF,TGCGCCAGCAGCTTGGGGCCAGGGGGCTCAGATACGCAGTATTTT
TRBV30,-,TRBJ1-5,-,CAWSVGGNQPQHF,TGTGCCTGGAGTGTAGGGGGCAATCAGCCCCAGCATTTT
TRBV7-9,TRBD1,TRBJ1-3,-,CASSLLRGNTIYF,TGTGCCAGCAGCTTACTCAGGGGGAACACCATATATTTT
TRBV3-1/TRBV3-2,-,TRBJ2-1,-,CASSPPRGIYNEQFF,TGTGCCAGCAGCCCCCCTCGAGGGATTTACAATGAGCAGTTCTTC